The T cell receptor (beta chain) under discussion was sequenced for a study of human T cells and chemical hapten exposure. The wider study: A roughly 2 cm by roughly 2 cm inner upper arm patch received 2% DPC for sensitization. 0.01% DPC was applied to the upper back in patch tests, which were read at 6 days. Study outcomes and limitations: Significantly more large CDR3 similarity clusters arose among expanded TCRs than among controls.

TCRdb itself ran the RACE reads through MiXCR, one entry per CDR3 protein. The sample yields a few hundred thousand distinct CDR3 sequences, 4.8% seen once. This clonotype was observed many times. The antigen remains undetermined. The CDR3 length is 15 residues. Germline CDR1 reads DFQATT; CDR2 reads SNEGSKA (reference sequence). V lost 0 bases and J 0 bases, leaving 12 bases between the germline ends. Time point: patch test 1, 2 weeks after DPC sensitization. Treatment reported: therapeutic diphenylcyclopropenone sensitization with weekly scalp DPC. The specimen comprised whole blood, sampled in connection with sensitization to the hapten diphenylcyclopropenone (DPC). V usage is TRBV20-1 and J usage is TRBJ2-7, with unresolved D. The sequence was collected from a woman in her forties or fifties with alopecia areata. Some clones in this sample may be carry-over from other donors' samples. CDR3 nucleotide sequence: TGCAGTGCTAGAGATCAGGAGAAAAGCTCCTACGAGCAGTACTTC. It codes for CSARDQEKSSYEQYF.